This TCR beta chain was sequenced during a study of control samples from healthy donors and cancer patients. Germline V gene data show CDR1 as ENHRY and CDR2 as SYGVKD. J gave up 8 bases and V 11 bases, and 8 bases lay outside the gene matches. The CDR3 totals 11 residues. Sequencing used immunoSEQ multiplex PCR; TCRdb keeps in-frame clones, though not all of them. The profile shows about 120,000 clones, around nine tenths of them singletons. This clone came up a few times. The sequencing input was blood. The V gene is TRBV10-3, the J gene TRBJ1-2, with TRBD1 matching 7 bases. The TCR sequence derives from a man under 40 in good health. CDR3 protein: CAGQDLFGYTF. The CDR3 DNA sequence: TGTGCCGGACAGGACCTTTTCGGCTACACCTTC.